This T cell receptor (beta chain) was sequenced in a study of blood T cells in healthy people across ages. A second about 6 to 11 cycle PCR used barcoded and J-beta primers. One entry per CDR3 protein, called by TCRdb with MiXCR from the 5' RACE reads. The sample holds approximately 600,000 distinct CDR3 sequences, 58% seen once. The TCR originated in a man in his sixties in good health. The sample taken for sequencing was blood.

This chain's CDR3 is CASSFKDDYEQYF. The CDR3 DNA sequence: TGTGCCAGCAGCTTCAAGGATGATTACGAGCAGTACTTC. The chain combines TRBV7-9 with TRBJ2-7, with D uncertain. V gave up 3 bases and J gave up 4 bases, with 10 bases separating them. In germline, CDR1 is SEHNR, CDR2 FQNEAQ (reference sequence). This CDR3 region has 13 residues.